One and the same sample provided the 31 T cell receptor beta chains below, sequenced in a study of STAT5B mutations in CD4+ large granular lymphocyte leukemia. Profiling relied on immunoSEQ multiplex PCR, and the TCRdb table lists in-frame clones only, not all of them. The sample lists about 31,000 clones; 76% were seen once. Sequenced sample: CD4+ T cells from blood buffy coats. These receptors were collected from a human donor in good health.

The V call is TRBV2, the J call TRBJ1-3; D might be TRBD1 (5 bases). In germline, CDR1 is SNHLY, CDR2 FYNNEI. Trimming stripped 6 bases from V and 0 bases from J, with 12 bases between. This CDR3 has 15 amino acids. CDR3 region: CASRSQGLSGNTIYF. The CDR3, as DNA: TGTGCCAGCAGAAGTCAGGGCCTCTCTGGAAACACCATATATTTT.

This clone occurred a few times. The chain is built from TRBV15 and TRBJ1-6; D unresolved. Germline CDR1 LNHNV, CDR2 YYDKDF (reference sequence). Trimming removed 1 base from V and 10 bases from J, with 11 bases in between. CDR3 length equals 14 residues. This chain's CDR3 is CATSRVILGSPLHF. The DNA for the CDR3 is TGTGCCACCAGCAGAGTGATCTTGGGGTCACCCCTCCACTTT.

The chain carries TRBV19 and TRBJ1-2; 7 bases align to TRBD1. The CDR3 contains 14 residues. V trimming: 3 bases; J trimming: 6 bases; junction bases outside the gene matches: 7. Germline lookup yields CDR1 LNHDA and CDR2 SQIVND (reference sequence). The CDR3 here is CASSMGTDYNGYTF. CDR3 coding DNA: TGTGCCAGTAGTATGGGGACAGATTATAATGGCTACACCTTC.

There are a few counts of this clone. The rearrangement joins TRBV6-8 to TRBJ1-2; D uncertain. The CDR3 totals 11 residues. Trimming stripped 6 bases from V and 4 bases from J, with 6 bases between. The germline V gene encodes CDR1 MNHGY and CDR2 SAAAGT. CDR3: CASSVSYGYTF. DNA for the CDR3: TGTGCCAGCAGCGTTTCCTATGGCTACACCTTC.

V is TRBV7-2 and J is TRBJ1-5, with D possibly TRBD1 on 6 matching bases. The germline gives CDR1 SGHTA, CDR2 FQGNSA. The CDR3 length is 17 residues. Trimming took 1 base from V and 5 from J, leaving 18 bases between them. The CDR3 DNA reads TGTGCCAGCAGCTTAGAGTTAGGGCGGACAGATGATCAGCCCCAGCATTTT. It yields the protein CASSLELGRTDDQPQHF.

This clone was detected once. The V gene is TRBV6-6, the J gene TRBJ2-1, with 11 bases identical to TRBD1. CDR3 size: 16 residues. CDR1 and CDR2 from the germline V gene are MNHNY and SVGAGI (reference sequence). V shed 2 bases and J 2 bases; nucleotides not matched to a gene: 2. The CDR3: CASSYPGQGAYNEQFF. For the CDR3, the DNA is TGTGCCAGCAGTTACCCGGGACAGGGGGCCTACAATGAGCAGTTCTTC.

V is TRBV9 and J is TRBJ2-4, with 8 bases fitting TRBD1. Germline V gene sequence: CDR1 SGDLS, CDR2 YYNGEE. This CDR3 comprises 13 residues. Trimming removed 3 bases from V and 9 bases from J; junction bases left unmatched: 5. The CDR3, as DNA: TGTGCCAGCAGCGGCCCCGACAGGGGCATTCAGTACTTC. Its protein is CASSGPDRGIQYF.

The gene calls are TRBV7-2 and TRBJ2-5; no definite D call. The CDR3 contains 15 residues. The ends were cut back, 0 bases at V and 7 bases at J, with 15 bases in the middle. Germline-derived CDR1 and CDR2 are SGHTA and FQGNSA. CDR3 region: CASSLALSVSRTQYF. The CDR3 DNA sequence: TGTGCCAGCAGCTTAGCCTTATCGGTCAGTAGGACCCAGTACTTC.

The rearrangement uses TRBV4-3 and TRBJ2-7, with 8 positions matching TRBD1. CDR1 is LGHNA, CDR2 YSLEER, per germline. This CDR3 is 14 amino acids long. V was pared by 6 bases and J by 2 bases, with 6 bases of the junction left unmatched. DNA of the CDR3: TGCGCCAGCAGACCGACAGGGGCGCCCTACGAGCAGTACTTC. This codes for CASRPTGAPYEQYF.

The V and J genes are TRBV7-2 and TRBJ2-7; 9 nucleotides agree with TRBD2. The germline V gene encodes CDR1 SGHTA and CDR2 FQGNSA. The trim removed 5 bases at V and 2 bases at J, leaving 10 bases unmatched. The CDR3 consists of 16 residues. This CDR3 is CASSESPSGVTYEQYF. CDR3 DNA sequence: TGTGCCAGCAGCGAAAGCCCTAGCGGGGTGACCTACGAGCAGTACTTC.

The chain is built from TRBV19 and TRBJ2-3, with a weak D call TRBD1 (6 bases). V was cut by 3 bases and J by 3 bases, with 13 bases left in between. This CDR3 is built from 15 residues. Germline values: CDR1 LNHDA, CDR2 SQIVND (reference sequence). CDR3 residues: CASSIWGPGTDTQYF. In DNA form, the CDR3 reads TGTGCCAGTAGTATCTGGGGGCCCGGGACAGATACGCAGTATTTT.

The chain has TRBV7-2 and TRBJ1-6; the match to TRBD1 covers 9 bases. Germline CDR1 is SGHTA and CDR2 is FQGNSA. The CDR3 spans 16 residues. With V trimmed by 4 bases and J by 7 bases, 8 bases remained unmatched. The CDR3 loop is CASSYPGQGLNSPLHF. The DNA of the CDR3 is TGTGCCAGCAGCTACCCCGGACAGGGGCTGAATTCACCCCTCCACTTT.

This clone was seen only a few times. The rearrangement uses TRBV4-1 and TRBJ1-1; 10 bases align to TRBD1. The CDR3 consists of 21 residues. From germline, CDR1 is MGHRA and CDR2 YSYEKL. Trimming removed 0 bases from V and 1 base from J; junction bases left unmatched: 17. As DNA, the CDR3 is TGCGCCAGCAGCCAAGATCGAGGACAGGGGGTCCCCACGCCTTGGAACACTGAAGCTTTCTTT. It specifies CASSQDRGQGVPTPWNTEAFF.

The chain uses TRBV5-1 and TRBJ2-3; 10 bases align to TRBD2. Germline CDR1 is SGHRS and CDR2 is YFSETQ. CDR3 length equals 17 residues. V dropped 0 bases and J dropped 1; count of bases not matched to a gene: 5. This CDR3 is CASSLGSGLARTDTQYF. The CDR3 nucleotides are TGCGCCAGCAGCTTGGGGTCGGGACTAGCGCGCACAGATACGCAGTATTTT.

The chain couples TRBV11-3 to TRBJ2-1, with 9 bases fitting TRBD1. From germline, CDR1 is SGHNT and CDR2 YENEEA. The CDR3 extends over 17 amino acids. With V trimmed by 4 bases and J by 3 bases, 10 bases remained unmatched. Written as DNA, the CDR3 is TGTGCCAGCAGCTCGACTAATCACAGGGGGCTCTACAATGAGCAGTTCTTC. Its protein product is CASSSTNHRGLYNEQFF.

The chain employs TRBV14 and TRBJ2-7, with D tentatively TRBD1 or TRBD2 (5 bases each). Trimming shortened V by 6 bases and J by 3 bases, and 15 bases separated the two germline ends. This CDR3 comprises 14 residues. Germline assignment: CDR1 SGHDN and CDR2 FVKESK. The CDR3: CASRRGGNYYEQYF. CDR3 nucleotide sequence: TGTGCCAGCAGGAGGGGTGGGAATTACTACGAGCAGTACTTC.

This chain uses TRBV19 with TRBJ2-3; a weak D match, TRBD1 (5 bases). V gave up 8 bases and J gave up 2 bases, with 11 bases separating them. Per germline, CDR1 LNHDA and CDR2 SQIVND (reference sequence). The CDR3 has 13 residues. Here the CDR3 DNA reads TGTGCCAGTCTCCGACAGAACACAGATACGCAGTATTTT. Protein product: CASLRQNTDTQYF. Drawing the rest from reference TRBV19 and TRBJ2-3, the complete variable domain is DGGITQSPKYLFRKEGQNVTLSCEQNLNHDAMYWYRQDPGQGLRLIYYSQIVNDFQKGDIAEGYSVSREKKESFPLTVTSAQKNPTAFYLCASLRQNTDTQYFGPGTRLTVL.

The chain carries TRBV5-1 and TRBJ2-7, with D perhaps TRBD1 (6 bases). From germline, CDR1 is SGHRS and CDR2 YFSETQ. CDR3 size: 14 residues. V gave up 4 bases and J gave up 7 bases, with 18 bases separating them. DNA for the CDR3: TGCGCCAGCAGCAGGGGACAATTCCTTGGGGAGCAGTACTTC. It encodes CASSRGQFLGEQYF.

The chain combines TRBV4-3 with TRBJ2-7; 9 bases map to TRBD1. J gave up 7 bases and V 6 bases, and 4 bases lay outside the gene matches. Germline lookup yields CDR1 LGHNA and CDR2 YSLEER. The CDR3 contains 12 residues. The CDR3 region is CASRGQGGEQYF. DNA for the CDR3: TGCGCCAGCAGGGGACAGGGTGGGGAGCAGTACTTC.

The CDR3 spells CASSSAQGGKEKLFF. The DNA for the CDR3 is TGTGCCAGTAGTTCCGCCCAGGGCGGGAAGGAAAAACTGTTTTTT. The chain joins TRBV19 to TRBJ1-4; a possible D gene is TRBD1 (5 bases). The germline V and J ends were trimmed by 5 bases and 8 bases, with 18 bases remaining between them. CDR1 LNHDA and CDR2 SQIVND come from the germline V gene (reference sequence). This CDR3 is built from 15 residues.

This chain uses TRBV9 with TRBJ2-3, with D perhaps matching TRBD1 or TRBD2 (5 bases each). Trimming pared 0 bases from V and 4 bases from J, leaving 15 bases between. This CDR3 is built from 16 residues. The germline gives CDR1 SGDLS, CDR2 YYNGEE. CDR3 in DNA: TGTGCCAGCAGCGTAGCCCAGGGCGGGTACGCAGATACGCAGTATTTT. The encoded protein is CASSVAQGGYADTQYF.

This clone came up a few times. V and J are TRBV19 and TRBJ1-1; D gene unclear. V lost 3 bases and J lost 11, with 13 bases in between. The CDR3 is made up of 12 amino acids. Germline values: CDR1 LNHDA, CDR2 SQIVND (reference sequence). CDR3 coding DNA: TGTGCCAGTAGTATCGGGTCTTATGGCGCTTTCTTT. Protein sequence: CASSIGSYGAFF. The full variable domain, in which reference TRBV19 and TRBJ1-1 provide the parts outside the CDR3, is DGGITQSPKYLFRKEGQNVTLSCEQNLNHDAMYWYRQDPGQGLRLIYYSQIVNDFQKGDIAEGYSVSREKKESFPLTVTSAQKNPTAFYLCASSIGSYGAFFGQGTRLTVV.

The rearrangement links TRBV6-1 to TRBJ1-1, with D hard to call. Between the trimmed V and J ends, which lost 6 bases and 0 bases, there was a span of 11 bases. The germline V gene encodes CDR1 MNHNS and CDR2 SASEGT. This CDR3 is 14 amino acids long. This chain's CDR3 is CASRIQPLNTEAFF. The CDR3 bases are TGTGCCAGCAGAATACAGCCTTTGAACACTGAAGCTTTCTTT.

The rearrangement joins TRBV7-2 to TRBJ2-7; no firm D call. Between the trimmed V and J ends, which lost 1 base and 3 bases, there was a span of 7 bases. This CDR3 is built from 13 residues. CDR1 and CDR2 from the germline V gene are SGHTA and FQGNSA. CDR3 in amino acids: CASSLETLYEQYF. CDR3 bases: TGTGCCAGCAGCTTAGAAACCCTCTACGAGCAGTACTTC.

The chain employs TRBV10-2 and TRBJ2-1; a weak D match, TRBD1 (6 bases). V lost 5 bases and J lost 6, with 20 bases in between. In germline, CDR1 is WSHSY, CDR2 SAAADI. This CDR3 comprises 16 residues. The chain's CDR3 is CASSSLQGRRANEQFF. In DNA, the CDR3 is TGCGCCAGCAGTAGTCTCCAGGGGCGCCGGGCCAATGAGCAGTTCTTC.

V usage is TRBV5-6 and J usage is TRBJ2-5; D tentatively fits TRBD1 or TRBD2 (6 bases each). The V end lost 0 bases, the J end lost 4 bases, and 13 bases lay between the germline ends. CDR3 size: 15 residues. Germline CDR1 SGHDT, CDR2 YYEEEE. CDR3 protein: CASSLGQSGAETQYF. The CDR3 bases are TGTGCCAGCAGCTTGGGACAGTCGGGGGCAGAGACCCAGTACTTC.

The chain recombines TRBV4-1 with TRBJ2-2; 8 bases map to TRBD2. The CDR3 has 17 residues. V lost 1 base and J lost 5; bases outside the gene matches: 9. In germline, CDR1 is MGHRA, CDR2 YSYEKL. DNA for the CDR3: TGCGCCAGCAGCCAAGCAGGAGCGGGAGACGGTACCGGGGAGCTGTTTTTT. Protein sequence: CASSQAGAGDGTGELFF.

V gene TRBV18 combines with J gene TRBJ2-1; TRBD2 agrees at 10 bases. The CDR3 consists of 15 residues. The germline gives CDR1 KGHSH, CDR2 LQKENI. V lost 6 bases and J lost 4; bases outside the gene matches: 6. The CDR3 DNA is TGTGCCAGCTCTCAAAGCGGGGGGGTTTACAATGAGCAGTTCTTC. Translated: CASSQSGGVYNEQFF.

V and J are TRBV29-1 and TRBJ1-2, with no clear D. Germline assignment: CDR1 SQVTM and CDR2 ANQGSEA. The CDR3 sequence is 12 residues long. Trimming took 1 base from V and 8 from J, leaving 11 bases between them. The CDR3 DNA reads TGCAGCGTTGAAGGTAGACGAAGGGGCTACACCTTC. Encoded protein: CSVEGRRRGYTF.

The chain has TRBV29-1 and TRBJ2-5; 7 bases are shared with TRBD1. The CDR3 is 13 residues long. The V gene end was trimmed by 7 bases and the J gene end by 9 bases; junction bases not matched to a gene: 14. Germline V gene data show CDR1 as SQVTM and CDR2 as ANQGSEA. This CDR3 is CSAGSRQGPAQYF. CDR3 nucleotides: TGCAGCGCTGGTTCTAGACAGGGTCCGGCCCAGTACTTC.

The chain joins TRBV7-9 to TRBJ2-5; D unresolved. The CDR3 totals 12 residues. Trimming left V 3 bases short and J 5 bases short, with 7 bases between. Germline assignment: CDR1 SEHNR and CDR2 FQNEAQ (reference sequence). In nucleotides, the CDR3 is TGTGCCAGCAGCTTTGGTCTGGAGACCCAGTACTTC. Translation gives CASSFGLETQYF. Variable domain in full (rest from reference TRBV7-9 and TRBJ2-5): DTGVSQNPRHKITKRGQNVTFRCDPISEHNRLYWYRQTLGQGPEFLTYFQNEAQLEKSRLLSDRFSAERPKGSFSTLEIQRTEQGDSAMYLCASSFGLETQYFGPGTRLLVL.